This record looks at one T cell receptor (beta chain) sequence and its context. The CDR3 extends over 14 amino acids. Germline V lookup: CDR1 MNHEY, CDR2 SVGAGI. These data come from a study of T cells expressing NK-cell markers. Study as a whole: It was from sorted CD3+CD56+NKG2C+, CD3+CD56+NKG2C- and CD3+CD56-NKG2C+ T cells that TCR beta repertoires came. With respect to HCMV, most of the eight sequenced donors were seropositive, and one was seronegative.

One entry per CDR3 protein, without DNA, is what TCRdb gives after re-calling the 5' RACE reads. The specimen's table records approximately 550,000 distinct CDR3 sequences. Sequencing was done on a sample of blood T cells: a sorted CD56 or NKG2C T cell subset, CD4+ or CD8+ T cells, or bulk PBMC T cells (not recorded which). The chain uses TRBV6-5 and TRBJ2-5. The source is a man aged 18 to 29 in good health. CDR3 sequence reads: CASSYSLGGETQYF.